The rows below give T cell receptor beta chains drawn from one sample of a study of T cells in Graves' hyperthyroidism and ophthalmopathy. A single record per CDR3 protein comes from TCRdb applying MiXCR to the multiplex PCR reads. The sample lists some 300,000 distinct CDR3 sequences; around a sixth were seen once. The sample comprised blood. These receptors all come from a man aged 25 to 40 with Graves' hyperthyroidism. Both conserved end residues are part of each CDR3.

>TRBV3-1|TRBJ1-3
CASTPRDSGFSGNTIYF
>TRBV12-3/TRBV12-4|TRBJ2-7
CASSPSGRGLYEQYF
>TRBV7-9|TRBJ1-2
CASSLGGDRIYGYTF
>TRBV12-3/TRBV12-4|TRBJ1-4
CASSERQGGEKLFF
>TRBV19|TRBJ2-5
CASKDLRGEETQYF
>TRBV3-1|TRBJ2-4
CASSQVAAWGNIQYF
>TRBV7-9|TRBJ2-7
CASSLVIRPGEQYF
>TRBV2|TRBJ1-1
CASKQQVEAFF
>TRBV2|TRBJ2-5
CASSEKQPQETQHF
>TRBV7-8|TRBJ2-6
CASSRTNQGLASGANVLTF
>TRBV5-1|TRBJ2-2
CASTFLEVAGELFF
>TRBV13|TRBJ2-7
CASSIGQSTYEQYF
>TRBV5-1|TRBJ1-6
CASSLSRGPLHF
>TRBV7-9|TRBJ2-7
CASSLADHRGEQYF
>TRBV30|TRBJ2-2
CAWSVVRTGELFF
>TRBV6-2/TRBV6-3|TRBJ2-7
CASSYGDFLYEQYF
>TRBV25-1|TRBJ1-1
CASSDSVDRFKAFF
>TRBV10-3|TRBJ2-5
CAISESILFQETQYF
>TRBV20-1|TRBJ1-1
CSASPLGGGFPAEAFF
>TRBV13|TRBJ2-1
CASSFLSSPRNEQFF
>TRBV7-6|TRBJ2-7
CASSLGRASYEQYF
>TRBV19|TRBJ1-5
CASSPWGVPGLLNQPQHF
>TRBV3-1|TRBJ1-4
CASSMGQGAEKLFF
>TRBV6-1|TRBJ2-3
CASSEDAGGQDTQYF
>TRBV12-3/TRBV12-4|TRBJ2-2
CASQGVGGELFF
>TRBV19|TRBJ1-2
CASSIAGGQAPSRYGYTF
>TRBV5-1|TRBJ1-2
CASSEGSVAQVYGYTF
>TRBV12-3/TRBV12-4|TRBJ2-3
CASSLASGTDTQYF
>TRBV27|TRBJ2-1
CASSSTWGQGESNEQFF
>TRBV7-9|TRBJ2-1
CASSLELAGTYNEQFF
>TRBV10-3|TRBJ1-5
CAISESRGLSNQPQHF
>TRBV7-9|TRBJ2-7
CASSFEGSPYEQYF
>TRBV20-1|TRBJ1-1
CSASSLGDNTEAFF
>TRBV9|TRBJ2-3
CASSVGRASVEYTDTQYF
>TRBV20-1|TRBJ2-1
CSARDRLLSYNEQFF
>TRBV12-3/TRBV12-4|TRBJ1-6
CASSRQDLGHSPLHF
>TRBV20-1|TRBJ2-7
CSARDFTGESYEQYF
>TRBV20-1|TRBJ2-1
CSAVKSGGNNEQFF
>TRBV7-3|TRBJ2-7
CASSPFGDQDEQYF
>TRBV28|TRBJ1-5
CATRDSNQPQHF
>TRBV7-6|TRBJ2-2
CASSPWTENTGELFF